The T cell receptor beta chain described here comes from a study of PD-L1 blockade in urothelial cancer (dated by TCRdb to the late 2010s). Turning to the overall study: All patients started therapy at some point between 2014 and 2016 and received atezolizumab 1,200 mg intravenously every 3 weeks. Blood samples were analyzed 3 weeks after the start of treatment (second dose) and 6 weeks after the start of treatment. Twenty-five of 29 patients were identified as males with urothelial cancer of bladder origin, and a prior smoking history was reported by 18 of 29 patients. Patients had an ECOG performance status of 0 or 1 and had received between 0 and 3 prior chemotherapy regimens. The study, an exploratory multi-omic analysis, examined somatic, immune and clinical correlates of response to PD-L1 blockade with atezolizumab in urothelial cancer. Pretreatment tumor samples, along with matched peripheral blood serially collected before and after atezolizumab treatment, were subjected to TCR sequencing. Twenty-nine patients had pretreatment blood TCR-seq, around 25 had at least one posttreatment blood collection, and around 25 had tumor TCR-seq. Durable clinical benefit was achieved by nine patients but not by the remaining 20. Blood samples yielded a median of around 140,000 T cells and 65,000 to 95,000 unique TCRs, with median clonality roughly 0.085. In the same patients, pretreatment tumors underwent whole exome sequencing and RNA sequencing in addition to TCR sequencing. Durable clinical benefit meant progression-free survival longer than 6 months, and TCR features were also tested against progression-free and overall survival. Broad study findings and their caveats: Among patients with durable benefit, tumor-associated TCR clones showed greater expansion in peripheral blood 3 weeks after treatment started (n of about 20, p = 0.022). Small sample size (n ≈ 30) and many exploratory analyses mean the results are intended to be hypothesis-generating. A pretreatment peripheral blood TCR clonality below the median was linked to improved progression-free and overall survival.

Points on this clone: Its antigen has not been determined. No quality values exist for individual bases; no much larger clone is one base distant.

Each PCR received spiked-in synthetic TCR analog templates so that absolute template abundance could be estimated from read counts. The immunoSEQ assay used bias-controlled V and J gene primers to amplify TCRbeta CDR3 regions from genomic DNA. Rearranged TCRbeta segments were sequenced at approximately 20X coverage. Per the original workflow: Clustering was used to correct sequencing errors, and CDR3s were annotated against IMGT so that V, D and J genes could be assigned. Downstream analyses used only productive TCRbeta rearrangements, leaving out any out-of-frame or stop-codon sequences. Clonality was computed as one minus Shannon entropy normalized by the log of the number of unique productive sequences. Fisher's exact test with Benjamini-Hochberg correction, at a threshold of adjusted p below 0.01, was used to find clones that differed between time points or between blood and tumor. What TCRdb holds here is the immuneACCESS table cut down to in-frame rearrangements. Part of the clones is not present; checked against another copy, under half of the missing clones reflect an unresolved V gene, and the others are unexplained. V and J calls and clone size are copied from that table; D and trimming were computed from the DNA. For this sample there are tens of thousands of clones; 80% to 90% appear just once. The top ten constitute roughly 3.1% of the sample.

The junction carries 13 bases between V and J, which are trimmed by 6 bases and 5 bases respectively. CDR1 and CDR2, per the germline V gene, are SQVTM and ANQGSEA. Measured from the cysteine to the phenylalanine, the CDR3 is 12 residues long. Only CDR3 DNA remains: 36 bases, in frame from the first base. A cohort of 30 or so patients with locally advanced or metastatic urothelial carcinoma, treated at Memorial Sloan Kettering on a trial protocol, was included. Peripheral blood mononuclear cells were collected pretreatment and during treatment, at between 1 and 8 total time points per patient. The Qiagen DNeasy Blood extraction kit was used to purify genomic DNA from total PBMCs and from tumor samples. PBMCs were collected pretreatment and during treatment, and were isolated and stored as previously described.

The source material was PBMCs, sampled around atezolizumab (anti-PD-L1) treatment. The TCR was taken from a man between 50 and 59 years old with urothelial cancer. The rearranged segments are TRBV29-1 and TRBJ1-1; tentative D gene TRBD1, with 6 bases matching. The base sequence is TGCAGCGTGCGGACAGATATTACTGAAGCTTTCTTT. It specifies CSVRTDITEAFF.